Following are 24 T cell receptor delta chains from one sample sequenced in a study of gamma-delta T cells after stem cell transplantation. TCRdb re-called clones from the RT-PCR reads using CATT. There are 750 to 950 delta-chain clones in the sample; roughly 15% occur only once, and roughly 57% lies in the top ten. Sequenced sample: gamma-delta T cells. These receptors were collected from a human donor. It is not recorded whose cells these are; they may come from a transplant donor.

The chain joins TRDV2 to TRDJ1; possible D gene TRDD3, 6 bases. TCRdb leaves out the J gene; it was filled in here by matching the DNA to germline. CDR3 length: 17 residues. Trimming removed 1 base at V and 5 bases at J, with 22 bases between. Germline lookup yields CDR1 GEAIGNYY and CDR2 EKD. The CDR3: CACDTWGGRGDKDKLIF. The CDR3, as DNA: TGTGCCTGTGACACTTGGGGCGGACGGGGGGACAAGGATAAACTCATCTTT.

With regard to this clone: Only one base separates this from a far larger clonotype, so it likely reflects a read error. This chain joins TRDV3 and TRDJ1, with 7 bases lining up with TRDD3. TCRdb gives no J gene; it was assigned here by matching the DNA to germline. The CDR3 has 20 residues. Germline values: CDR1 TVYSNPD, CDR2 GDNSRS (reference sequence). J gave up 0 bases and V 1 base, and 23 bases lay outside the gene matches. Written as DNA, the CDR3 is TGTGCCTTTATGCACGGAGAGGGGGTTTGTGGGGGACTTTACACCGATAAACTCATCTTT. Residues: CAFMHGEGVCGGLYTDKLIF.

This clone was recorded only once. CDR3: CALGELGNPPTTFYDTSRPLIF. DNA for the CDR3: TGTGCTCTTGGGGAACTAGGAAATCCTCCTACGACGTTCTACGATACATCTAGACCCCTGATCTTT. J is TRDJ4 and V is TRDV1; D perhaps matches TRDD2 (6 bases). Here the J gene came from matching the DNA to germline, since TCRdb omits it. CDR1 is TSWWSYY, CDR2 QGS, per germline. V was trimmed by 0 bases and J by 2 bases, leaving 34 bases between them. The CDR3 is 22 amino acids.

This clone is labeled as large (0.1 to 1%). The chain employs TRDV2 and TRDJ1, with 8 bases matching TRDD3. Germline values: CDR1 GEAIGNYY, CDR2 EKD. There are 17 residues in the CDR3. The J segment lost 0 bases and the V segment lost 3 bases, leaving 11 bases of the junction unmatched. This CDR3 reads CACDGLTGGPNTDKLIF. The CDR3 DNA reads TGTGCCTGTGACGGCCTTACTGGGGGTCCCAACACCGATAAACTCATCTTT.

Concerning this clone: This DNA's translation differs at residue 6 from TCRdb's protein, which comes from a much larger clone; a read error is likely, and the protein shown is translated from the DNA. The chain couples TRDV2 to TRDJ1; unclear D gene. Trimming took 0 bases from V and 0 from J, leaving 16 bases between them. There are 17 residues in the CDR3. CDR1 is GEAIGNYY, CDR2 EKD, per germline. CDR3 in DNA: TGTGCCTGTGACACCCACGGGTCCGCCCTTGACACCGATAAACTCATCTTT. It encodes CACDTHGSALDTDKLIF.

Only a few counts were recorded for this clone. The chain carries TRDV2 and TRDJ3; maybe TRDD3 (5 bases). Trimming removed 3 bases from V and 0 bases from J, with 14 bases in between. The CDR3 covers 18 residues. Germline V gene sequence: CDR1 GEAIGNYY, CDR2 EKD. Here the CDR3 reads CACDLLEAISWDTRQMFF. The CDR3 DNA reads as TGTGCCTGTGACCTACTGGAGGCAATCTCCTGGGACACCCGACAGATGTTTTTC.

This clone has only a few counts. The V call is TRDV1, the J call TRDJ1; D gene ambiguous. The CDR3 contains 18 residues. Trimming stripped 2 bases from V and 3 bases from J, with 22 bases between. Germline V gene data show CDR1 as TSWWSYY and CDR2 as QGS. CDR3 residues: CALGEGGWEPFASDKLIF. CDR3 DNA: TGTGCTCTTGGGGAAGGTGGATGGGAGCCTTTCGCGTCCGATAAACTCATCTTT.

This clone is judged large. This sequence joins TRDV2 and TRDJ3; a weak D match, TRDD3 (5 bases). The CDR3 extends over 18 amino acids. Trimming stripped 0 bases from V and 0 bases from J, with 11 bases between. CDR1 is GEAIGNYY, CDR2 EKD, per germline. The chain's CDR3 is CACDTGMTNSWDTRQMFF. The CDR3 DNA reads TGTGCCTGTGACACCGGGATGACGAACTCCTGGGACACCCGACAGATGTTTTTC.

This clone was seen a handful of times. Only one base separates this from a far larger clonotype, so it likely reflects a read error. V gene TRDV2 combines with J gene TRDJ1; 9 nucleotides align to TRDD3. With 0 bases clipped from V and 1 base from J, the junction kept 20 bases outside the gene matches. There are 21 residues in the CDR3. Germline V CDR1 and CDR2: GEAIGNYY, EKD. DNA of the CDR3: TGTGCCTGTGACACCGTTGAGTCCAGCCGGCGTACTGGGGGACTCACCGATAAACTCATCTTT. Its translation: CACDTVESSRRTGGLTDKLIF.

This clone is termed large. Other DNA sequences in this specimen translate into the identical CDR3. V is TRDV2 and J is TRDJ1; 8 bases are shared with TRDD3. In germline, CDR1 is GEAIGNYY, CDR2 EKD. The CDR3 consists of 16 residues. Unmatched junction bases numbered 7, after V lost 2 bases and J lost 0 bases. The CDR3 coding sequence is TGTGCCTGTGACATTTTGGGGGATCTTTACACCGATAAACTCATCTTT. Protein: CACDILGDLYTDKLIF.

This clone is categorized as large. This rearrangement joins TRDV3 to TRDJ1, with TRDD3 matching 8 bases. Looked up from germline, CDR1 is TVYSNPD and CDR2 is GDNSRS (reference sequence). The CDR3 consists of 21 residues. J was trimmed by 2 bases and V by 0 bases; bases with no gene match: 26. In DNA, the CDR3 is TGTGCCTTTAGTCAGCTGGGACGATTTTGGGGATACCCTTTGTGGACCGATAAACTCATCTTT. Its translation is CAFSQLGRFWGYPLWTDKLIF.

To note about this clone: This could be a read error, since a much larger clone is one nucleotide away. The V call is TRDV2, the J call TRDJ1, with D possibly being TRDD3 (5 bases). No J gene was available from TCRdb, and it was assigned here by a germline match of the DNA. This CDR3 is 16 amino acids long. CDR1 is GEAIGNYY and CDR2 is EKD in the germline V gene. V was clipped by 0 bases and J by 4 bases, with 17 bases between them. Here the CDR3 DNA reads TGTGCCTGTGACACCATGGGGTACCTCGACGGCGATAAACTCATCTTT. Amino acid sequence: CACDTMGYLDGDKLIF.

This clone appeared a few times. Other DNA sequences within the sample encode an identical CDR3. J is TRDJ1 and V is TRDV2; D tentatively reads TRDD2 or TRDD3 (5 bases each). V lost 3 bases, J lost 0 bases, and 22 bases lay in between. The germline V gene encodes CDR1 GEAIGNYY and CDR2 EKD. The CDR3 has 18 amino acids. The CDR3 sequence is CACDSITGTFMYTDKLIF. CDR3 nucleotide sequence: TGTGCCTGTGACTCTATTACGGGGACCTTCATGTACACCGATAAACTCATCTTT.

By sample share, this clone is large. This rearrangement joins TRDV2 to TRDJ1; no clear D gene. Germline CDR1 GEAIGNYY, CDR2 EKD. The length of the CDR3 is 17 residues. V gave up 0 bases and J gave up 0 bases, with 16 bases separating them. CDR3 region: CACDTLGSALDTDKLIF. CDR3 sequence (DNA): TGTGCCTGTGACACCCTCGGGTCCGCCCTTGACACCGATAAACTCATCTTT.

On this clone itself: This DNA translates differently at residue 15 from the TCRdb protein, which is that of a much larger clone; a read error is likely, and the protein shown is the DNA's own translation. The J gene is TRDJ1, the V gene TRDV2, with 9 bases matching TRDD3. Germline CDR1 is GEAIGNYY and CDR2 is EKD. The CDR3 runs 17 residues. CDR3 bases: TGTGCCTGTGACTTACTGGGGGAGGAGACCTACACCGATAAACCCATCTTT. Encoded protein: CACDLLGEETYTDKPIF.

On this clone: TCRdb lists the protein of a much larger clone for this DNA, which differs at residue 17, so this is likely a read error; the protein given here is translated from the DNA itself. The chain employs TRDV2 and TRDJ1; 10 bases map to TRDD3. Looked up from germline, CDR1 is GEAIGNYY and CDR2 is EKD. CDR3 length equals 19 residues. The CDR3: CACDPTTHTGGSYTDKPIF. The DNA of the CDR3 is TGTGCCTGTGACCCTACTACCCACACTGGGGGATCGTACACCGATAAACCCATCTTT.

This clone occurred a few times. TCRdb attributes to this sequence the protein of a much larger clone, which differs from the DNA translation at residue 15; a read error is likely, and the protein displayed is translated from the DNA. The chain carries TRDV1 and TRDJ1; 9 nucleotides agree with TRDD2. The CDR3 contains 19 residues. Germline-derived CDR1 and CDR2 are TSWWSYY and QGS. Unmatched junction bases numbered 22, after V lost 4 bases and J lost 7 bases. CDR3 sequence: CALGVSLPTWGTFPGKLIF. The CDR3 bases are TGTGCTCTTGGGGTCAGCCTTCCTACTTGGGGGACATTTCCCGGTAAACTCATCTTT.

The rearrangement uses TRDV2 and TRDJ1, with D unresolved. TCRdb leaves out the J gene; it was filled in here by matching the DNA to germline. CDR1 and CDR2 from the germline V gene are GEAIGNYY and EKD. Trimming took off 2 bases at V and 0 bases at J, with 15 bases between the two ends. This CDR3 spans 16 amino acids. The CDR3: CACDSWVDRYTDKLIF. CDR3 bases: TGTGCCTGTGACAGTTGGGTGGATCGTTACACCGATAAACTCATCTTT.

This clone was counted between two and nine times. Sequence at one end of the junction differs from germline and may be a read error. V is TRDV1 and J is TRDJ1, with TRDD3 matching over 10 bases. Germline values: CDR1 TSWWSYY, CDR2 QGS. This CDR3 is built from 20 residues. In nucleotides, the CDR3 is TGTGCTCTTGGGGAACTTACTTCCTCCCGACTGGGGGATTCCACCAATAAACTCATCTTT. Its translation: CALGELTSSRLGDSTNKLIF.

By share, this clone ranks as large. V is TRDV2 and J is TRDJ1; TRDD3 might be the D (6 bases). The CDR3 is made up of 14 amino acids. Germline loops: CDR1 GEAIGNYY, CDR2 EKD. The ends were cut back, 1 base at V and 2 bases at J, with 10 bases in the middle. CDR3 coding DNA: TGTGCCTGTGACACGTGGGGGGCAACCGATAAACTCATCTTT. Amino acid sequence: CACDTWGATDKLIF.

The chain employs TRDV2 and TRDJ1; TRDD3 matches at 12 bases. Here the J gene came from matching the DNA to germline, since TCRdb omits it. The CDR3 consists of 23 residues. Germline V lookup: CDR1 GEAIGNYY, CDR2 EKD. J gave up 0 bases and V 0 bases, and 22 bases lay outside the gene matches. CDR3 amino acids: CACDTVSYGSVLGDTPDTDKLIF. The CDR3 nucleotides read TGTGCCTGTGACACCGTTTCCTACGGATCGGTACTGGGGGATACCCCGGACACCGATAAACTCATCTTT.

On this clone: TCRdb assigns this DNA the protein of a much larger clone, which departs from its translation at residue 13; this likely reflects a read error, and the protein shown comes from translating the DNA. The rearrangement links TRDV2 to TRDJ1; 7 bases are a match to TRDD3. This CDR3 has 15 amino acids. CDR1 is GEAIGNYY, CDR2 EKD, per germline. The chain's CDR3 is CACDTVLGKGDKPIF. The CDR3 nucleotides are TGTGCCTGTGACACCGTACTGGGGAAAGGGGATAAACCCATCTTT.

This clone is large by share. The V and J genes are TRDV2 and TRDJ1; a weak D match, TRDD2 (5 bases). Trimming left V 0 bases short and J 0 bases short, with 13 bases between. This CDR3 region has 16 residues. The V gene's germline CDR1 is GEAIGNYY and CDR2 EKD. The CDR3: CACDTVPARNTDKLIF. CDR3 sequence (DNA): TGTGCCTGTGACACCGTTCCTGCCAGGAACACCGATAAACTCATCTTT.

This clone has just a few counts. Given a far larger clone just one base away, this is likely a sequencing read error. The chain employs TRDV2 and TRDJ1; 10 bases agree with TRDD3. CDR1 GEAIGNYY and CDR2 EKD come from the germline V gene. V was pared by 2 bases and J by 0 bases, with 11 bases of the junction left unmatched. There are 18 residues in the CDR3. The CDR3: CACDIGGDTRSYTDKLIF. DNA for the CDR3: TGTGCCTGTGACATAGGGGGGGATACGCGATCTTACACCGATAAACTCATCTTT.